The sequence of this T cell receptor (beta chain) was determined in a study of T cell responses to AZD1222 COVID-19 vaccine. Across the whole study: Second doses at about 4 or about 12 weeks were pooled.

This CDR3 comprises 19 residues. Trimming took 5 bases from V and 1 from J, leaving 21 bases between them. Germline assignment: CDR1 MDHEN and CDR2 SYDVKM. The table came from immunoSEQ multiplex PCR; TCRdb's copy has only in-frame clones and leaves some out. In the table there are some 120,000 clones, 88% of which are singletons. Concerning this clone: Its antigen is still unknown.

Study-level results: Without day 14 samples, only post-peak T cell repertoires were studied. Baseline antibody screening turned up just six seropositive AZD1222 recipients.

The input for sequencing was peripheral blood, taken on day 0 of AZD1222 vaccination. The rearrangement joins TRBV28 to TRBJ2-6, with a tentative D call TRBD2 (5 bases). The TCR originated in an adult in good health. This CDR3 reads CASSPTGLRTRSGANVLTF. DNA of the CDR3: TGTGCCAGCAGTCCAACGGGATTAAGAACCCGATCTGGGGCCAACGTCCTGACTTTC.